This T cell receptor beta chain was found in a study of T cell responses to AZD1222 COVID-19 vaccine. Concerning this clone: Its matching antigen is unknown.

Findings and limits, study-wide: Seropositive AZD1222 recipients at baseline numbered only five or six. Sampling captured repertoires only after the peak T cell response. White British ancestry dominated among donors, who included more females, and clonal diversity was possibly underestimated. Across the whole spike, CD4 TCRs peaked at regions 160-218 and 743-854.

Assay: immunoSEQ multiplex PCR; the TCRdb copy retains only in-frame clones and omits some. The table includes around 89,000 clones, under 95% detected once. The sequencing here drew on peripheral blood, taken on day 0 of AZD1222 vaccination. The source of this sequence is an adult in good health.

The DNA of the CDR3 is TGTGCCAGCAGCTTGGCGTCGGTAGCAGTGGTGCAGTACTTC. Its translation is CASSLASVAVVQYF. The chain combines TRBV5-4 with TRBJ2-7; no clear D. Germline V gene lookup returns CDR1 SGHNT and CDR2 YYREEE (reference sequence). The V and J ends lost 0 bases and 9 bases respectively, with 16 bases between them. The CDR3 contains 14 residues. Combining the CDR3 with reference TRBV5-4 and TRBJ2-7 gives the whole variable domain ETGVTQSPTHLIKTRGQQVTLRCSSQSGHNTVSWYQQALGQGPQFIFQYYREEENGRGNFPPRFSGLQFPNYSSELNVNALELDDSALYLCASSLASVAVVQYFGPGTRLTVT.